The sequence of this T cell receptor (beta chain) was determined in a study of cytomegalovirus exposure and HLA in healthy donors. The PCR had 60 Vbeta and 13 Jbeta primers. The method was immunoSEQ multiplex PCR; TCRdb's version includes in-frame clones alone and lacks a portion of them. The sample includes 110,000 to 150,000 clones, 75% to 80% of them seen just once. The study, taken as a whole, reports: Per a later analysis, roughly 17,000 TCR beta sequences showed association with HLA alleles at 0.05 false discovery rate. There were 160 or so TCR beta chains listed as cytomegalovirus-associated. Apparent HLA restriction characterized most CMV-associated TCR beta chains in a later analysis. Sequencing artifact likely explains a cluster of highly shared sequence variants.

In the case of this clone: Its cognate antigen is unknown.

The V gene end was trimmed by 5 bases and the J gene end by 4 bases; junction bases not matched to a gene: 6. The CDR3 has 14 residues. The germline V gene has CDR1 MNHEY and CDR2 SMNVEV (reference sequence). The receptor was isolated from a male donor in good health and CMV-seronegative. Sequencing was performed on PBMCs. The V call is TRBV27, the J call TRBJ2-5; 8 bases fit TRBD1. CDR3 sequence: CASSPGTGGETQYF. The CDR3 bases are TGTGCCAGCAGTCCCGGGACAGGTGGAGAGACCCAGTACTTC.